The 8 T cell receptor beta chains given below trace back to one sample, sequenced in a study of blood T cell repertoires in COVID-19 (dated by TCRdb to about 2020). The receptor library was made with the immunoSEQ multiplex PCR assay. TCRdb retrieved this table from immuneACCESS and kept in-frame rearrangements only. Not all clones are present; in checked studies, unresolved V genes account for under half, and no reason is known for the remainder. A total of around 130,000 clones appear in this sample, about 75% of them only once. The top ten clonotypes cover over 15% of the sample. The sample consisted of peripheral blood. These receptors came from a man of 80 years or more with acute or convalescent COVID-19.

The V gene is TRBV3-1 (or the pseudogene TRBV3-2), the J gene TRBJ2-1; weak D call: TRBD2 (5 bases). Germline loops: CDR1 LGHDT, CDR2 YNNKEL (reference sequence). Trimming removed 1 base from V and 6 bases from J, with 13 bases in between. The CDR3 is 15 residues long. CDR3 loop: CASSQAWASLNEQFF. The DNA of the CDR3 is TGTGCCAGCAGCCAAGCATGGGCTAGCCTCAATGAGCAGTTCTTC.

On this clone itself: A junction boundary mismatches the germline segment, possibly from a read error. The rearrangement joins TRBV27 to TRBJ2-3, with 11 bases that match TRBD1. The CDR3 extends over 14 amino acids. Germline CDR1 reads MNHEY; CDR2 reads SMNVEV (reference sequence). The CDR3 DNA reads as TGTGCCAGCAGCCCGGGACAGGGGGTCTTTGCGATCCATTTT. This sequence encodes CASSPGQGVFAIHF.

This clone was observed a handful of times. The rearrangement links TRBV5-1 to TRBJ1-2; 7 bases align to TRBD1. The CDR3 is 15 amino acids. Per germline, CDR1 SGHRS and CDR2 YFSETQ. The ends lost 4 bases at V and 8 bases at J; junction bases unmatched: 14. CDR3 sequence (DNA): TGCGCCAGCAGCCCGGATACAGGCCCAGGGGGAGGCTACACCTTC. This encodes CASSPDTGPGGGYTF.

This rearrangement joins TRBV30 to TRBJ2-4, with a tentative D call TRBD1 (6 bases). The ends were cut back, 0 bases at V and 0 bases at J, with 12 bases in the middle. CDR3 size: 16 residues. CDR1 is GTSNPN and CDR2 is SVGIG in the germline V gene (reference sequence). The CDR3 bases are TGTGCCTGGAGTGTACAGGGCACCCTAGCCAAAAACATTCAGTACTTC. As protein: CAWSVQGTLAKNIQYF. Complete variable domain (other parts from reference TRBV30 and TRBJ2-4): SQTIHQWPATLVQPVGSPLSLECTVEGTSNPNLYWYRQAAGRGLQLLFYSVGIGQISSEVPQNLSASRPQDRQFILSSKKLLLSDSGFYLCAWSVQGTLAKNIQYFGAGTRLSVL.

The rearrangement links TRBV6-2 or TRBV6-3 to TRBJ2-1; TRBD1 might be the D (6 bases). The CDR3 contains 17 residues. Trimming stripped 5 bases from V and 0 bases from J, with 17 bases between. Germline V lookup: CDR1 MNHEY, CDR2 SVGEGT. For the CDR3, the DNA is TGTGCCAGCAGTCATCCCGACAGGTTGGGCTCCTACAATGAGCAGTTCTTC. Translation: CASSHPDRLGSYNEQFF.

The genes are TRBV6-6 and TRBJ1-5; D gene unclear. The CDR3 is 13 amino acids. Between the trimmed V and J ends, which lost 7 bases and 2 bases, there was a span of 9 bases. Germline CDR1 MNHNY, CDR2 SVGAGI (reference sequence). The CDR3 DNA reads TGTGCCAGCACCCAGATCGGCAATCAGCCCCAGCATTTT. Its protein is CASTQIGNQPQHF.

V gene TRBV3-1 (or the pseudogene TRBV3-2) combines with J gene TRBJ2-2; D unclear. Germline CDR1 and CDR2: LGHDT and YNNKEL (reference sequence). This CDR3 has 13 residues. Trimming removed 5 bases at V and 2 bases at J, with 6 bases between. CDR3 DNA: TGTGCCAGCAGCTACTATAACACCGGGGAGCTGTTTTTT. As protein: CASSYYNTGELFF.

The genes are TRBV19 and TRBJ1-2; D unclear. Trimming cost V 4 bases and J 5 bases, with 11 bases left between them. Germline V gene sequence: CDR1 LNHDA, CDR2 SQIVND (reference sequence). This CDR3 has 13 residues. CDR3 DNA sequence: TGTGCCAGTAGTACCAATCTCGGGTATGGCTACACCTTC. Protein product: CASSTNLGYGYTF.